This is a list of T cell receptor beta chains from one sample in a study of T cell changes during pregnancy in multiple sclerosis. Sequencing used immunoSEQ multiplex PCR; TCRdb keeps in-frame clones, though not all of them. The table shows some 70,000 clones, with about nine tenths occurring only once. The sample here was peripheral blood, taken after pregnancy. These receptors all come from a female donor in good health, enrolled as a control in a pregnancy study. CDR3s include the opening cysteine and the closing phenylalanine or tryptophan. A D gene is named only where the DNA matches it firmly. Expanded clones get a size class; other rows say once, few or many, or leave the size out.

TRBV27,TRBJ2-5,NA,TRBD2,CASRLAGGPQETQYF,TGTGCCAGCAGACTAGCGGGAGGTCCCCAAGAGACCCAGTACTTC
TRBV7-6,TRBJ2-7,NA,TRBD1,CASSSPQGGYEQYF,TGTGCCAGCAGCTCACCACAGGGGGGCTACGAGCAGTACTTC
TRBV6-6,TRBJ1-5,NA,NA,CASRDQGSNQPQHF,TGTGCCAGCAGGGACCAGGGGAGCAATCAGCCCCAGCATTTT
TRBV27,TRBJ2-7,once,TRBD2,CASSLGSGRSYEQYF,TGTGCCAGCAGTTTAGGGAGCGGGAGATCCTACGAGCAGTACTTC
TRBV30,TRBJ1-5,NA,NA,CAWSVPGWPQHF,TGTGCCTGGAGTGTACCAGGGTGGCCCCAGCATTTT
TRBV5-5,TRBJ2-2,once,NA,CASSLVSGGTGELFF,TGTGCCAGCAGCTTGGTTTCGGGTGGCACCGGGGAGCTGTTTTTT
TRBV7-2,TRBJ1-2,NA,TRBD1,CASSIRLTGGSNYGYTF,TGTGCCAGCAGCATTAGATTGACAGGGGGAAGTAACTATGGCTACACCTTC
TRBV29-1,TRBJ2-7,NA,TRBD1,CSVEGTGGSYEQYF,TGCAGCGTTGAAGGGACAGGGGGGTCCTACGAGCAGTACTTC
TRBV27,TRBJ2-7,few,NA,CASSTRGGGTYEQYF,TGTGCCAGCAGTACCCGGGGAGGGGGTACCTACGAGCAGTACTTC
TRBV10-3,TRBJ2-1,NA,TRBD2,CAISSGGPYNEQFF,TGTGCCATCAGTTCGGGAGGGCCCTACAATGAGCAGTTCTTC
TRBV5-1,TRBJ2-5,NA,TRBD1,CASSSQGAPNQETQYF,TGCGCCAGCAGCTCTCAGGGGGCACCGAACCAAGAGACCCAGTACTTC
TRBV5-1,TRBJ2-5,NA,TRBD1,CASSYGTGIPGETQYF,TGCGCCAGCAGCTATGGGACAGGGATTCCGGGGGAGACCCAGTACTTC
TRBV28,TRBJ2-3,NA,NA,CASSLWSGDTDTQYF,TGTGCCAGCAGTTTATGGTCCGGGGACACAGATACGCAGTATTTT
TRBV25-1,TRBJ1-5,NA,TRBD1,CASSRGQINQPQHF,TGTGCCAGCAGTCGGGGACAGATAAATCAGCCCCAGCATTTT
TRBV5-1,TRBJ2-2,once,NA,CASTLALTGELFF,TGCGCCAGCACGCTAGCGTTAACCGGGGAGCTGTTTTTT
TRBV4-1,TRBJ1-2,NA,NA,CASSQGQQNYGYTF,TGCGCCAGCAGCCAAGGACAGCAAAACTATGGCTACACCTTC
TRBV5-1,TRBJ2-3,NA,NA,CASRLLVGDGSGTDTQYF,TGCGCCAGCAGGCTCTTGGTGGGAGATGGCTCGGGCACAGATACGCAGTATTTT
TRBV9,TRBJ2-5,NA,NA,CASSVASGQLQETQYF,TGTGCCAGCAGCGTAGCATCAGGACAGTTACAAGAGACCCAGTACTTC
TRBV9,TRBJ2-3,NA,NA,CAANSGLRTDTQYF,TGTGCGGCAAACAGCGGGTTGCGCACAGATACGCAGTATTTT
TRBV18,TRBJ2-7,once,TRBD2,CASSGGLAGGEQYF,TGTGCCAGCTCTGGGGGACTAGCGGGAGGTGAGCAGTACTTC
TRBV5-8,TRBJ2-5,NA,TRBD1,CASSLGQGPSEETQYF,TGTGCCAGCAGCTTGGGACAGGGCCCTTCCGAAGAGACCCAGTACTTC
TRBV5-6,TRBJ1-1,NA,TRBD1,CASSWDSTEAFF,TGTGCCAGCAGCTGGGACAGCACTGAAGCTTTCTTT
TRBV30,TRBJ1-5,NA,TRBD1,CACDRGEGQPQHF,TGTGCCTGTGACAGGGGGGAAGGACAGCCCCAGCATTTT
TRBV5-6,TRBJ2-1,NA,NA,CASSWEEEVGEDNEQFF,TGTGCCAGCAGCTGGGAGGAGGAGGTCGGCGAGGACAATGAGCAGTTCTTC
TRBV27,TRBJ2-5,once,TRBD2,CASSSAGGGETQYF,TGTGCCAGCAGTTCAGCGGGAGGGGGAGAGACCCAGTACTTC
TRBV7-2,TRBJ2-5,NA,NA,CASSLVGGQETQYF,TGTGCCAGCAGCCTGGTGGGGGGTCAAGAGACCCAGTACTTC
TRBV25-1,TRBJ2-7,NA,NA,CASTYRGSGYEQYF,TGTGCCAGCACCTACCGGGGTTCGGGTTACGAGCAGTACTTC
TRBV2,TRBJ1-1,NA,TRBD1,CASGGQVNTEAFF,TGTGCCAGCGGGGGACAGGTGAACACTGAAGCTTTCTTT
TRBV27,TRBJ2-7,NA,TRBD2,CASFSGREGFLYEQYF,TGTGCCAGCTTTAGTGGGCGGGAGGGCTTTTTATACGAGCAGTACTTC
TRBV7-6,TRBJ2-1,NA,TRBD2,CASSRSLGAGDNNEQFF,TGTGCCAGCAGCCGAAGCCTGGGCGCGGGGGATAACAATGAGCAGTTCTTC
TRBV19,TRBJ2-3,NA,TRBD2,CASSRTGTSGGIAADTQYF,TGTGCCAGTAGTCGAACCGGGACTAGCGGGGGGATAGCTGCAGATACGCAGTATTTT
TRBV14,TRBJ2-1,NA,TRBD2,CASSPITSGEMYNEQFF,TGTGCCAGCAGCCCAATTACTAGCGGGGAAATGTACAATGAGCAGTTCTTC
TRBV5-8,TRBJ1-5,NA,NA,CASSPAGQGGYQPQHF,TGTGCCAGCAGCCCAGCTGGGCAGGGTGGTTATCAGCCCCAGCATTTT
TRBV7-9,TRBJ1-2,NA,TRBD1,CASSLGQEIYGYTF,TGTGCCAGCAGCTTGGGACAGGAGATCTATGGCTACACCTTC
TRBV5-4,TRBJ1-2,NA,TRBD1,CASSLARGAYGYTF,TGTGCCAGCAGCTTGGCCAGGGGGGCCTATGGCTACACCTTC
TRBV6-1,TRBJ1-1,NA,NA,CASSDPGEVGTEAFF,TGTGCCAGCAGTGACCCGGGAGAAGTCGGCACTGAAGCTTTCTTT
TRBV13,TRBJ2-7,NA,TRBD1,CASSSRTGHPKYEQYF,TGTGCCAGCAGCTCACGGACAGGGCATCCGAAATACGAGCAGTACTTC
TRBV11-3,TRBJ1-1,once,TRBD1,CASSQPYTGTDEAFF,TGTGCCAGCAGCCAACCCTATACCGGGACAGATGAAGCTTTCTTT
TRBV6-5,TRBJ2-7,NA,NA,CASSSTSYEQYF,TGTGCCAGCAGTTCCACTTCCTACGAGCAGTACTTC
TRBV30,TRBJ2-5,NA,TRBD2,CAWSVRAGDQETQYF,TGTGCCTGGAGTGTGAGAGCGGGGGATCAAGAGACCCAGTACTTC
TRBV6-6,TRBJ2-2,NA,TRBD1,CASKPRTGVSTGELFF,TGTGCCAGCAAACCTCGGACAGGGGTGAGCACCGGGGAGCTGTTTTTT
TRBV29-1,TRBJ2-2,NA,NA,CSVNPGAPTGELFF,TGCAGCGTCAACCCGGGTGCACCCACCGGGGAGCTGTTTTTT
TRBV14,TRBJ1-2,NA,NA,CASSQDLVGGGYTF,TGTGCCAGCAGCCAAGACCTCGTCGGCGGGGGCTACACCTTC
TRBV6-1,TRBJ2-7,NA,NA,CASSPGVYEQYF,TGTGCCAGCAGCCCGGGGGTCTACGAGCAGTACTTC
TRBV11-3,TRBJ1-5,NA,NA,CASSLTERQPQHF,TGTGCCAGCAGCTTGACAGAGCGTCAGCCCCAGCATTTT
TRBV7-9,TRBJ2-1,NA,TRBD1,CASSLVDRGSYNEQFF,TGTGCCAGCAGCTTAGTAGACAGGGGGTCCTACAATGAGCAGTTCTTC
TRBV6-1,TRBJ2-7,once,NA,CASSESGRNEQYF,TGTGCCAGCAGTGAATCAGGGAGGAACGAGCAGTACTTC
TRBV6-5,TRBJ1-1,once,NA,CASSYGAGKNTEAFF,TGTGCCAGCAGTTACGGGGCCGGCAAGAACACTGAAGCTTTCTTT
TRBV6-5,TRBJ2-5,NA,TRBD2,CASSGLAGGPGEQYF,TGTGCCAGCAGTGGACTAGCGGGAGGGCCGGGGGAGCAGTACTTC